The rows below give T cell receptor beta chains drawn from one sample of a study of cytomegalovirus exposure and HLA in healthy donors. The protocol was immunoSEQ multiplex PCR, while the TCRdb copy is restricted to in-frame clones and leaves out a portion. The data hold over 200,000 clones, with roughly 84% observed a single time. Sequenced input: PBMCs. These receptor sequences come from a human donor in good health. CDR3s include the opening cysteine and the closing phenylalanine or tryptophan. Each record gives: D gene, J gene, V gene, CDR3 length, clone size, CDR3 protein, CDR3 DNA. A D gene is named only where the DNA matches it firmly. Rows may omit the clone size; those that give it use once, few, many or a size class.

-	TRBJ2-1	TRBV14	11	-	CASSLEDEQFF	TGTGCCAGCAGCCTGGAGGACGAGCAGTTCTTC
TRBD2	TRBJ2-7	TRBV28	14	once	CASSLTSGSYEQYF	TGTGCCAGCAGCCTGACTAGCGGGAGTTACGAGCAGTACTTC
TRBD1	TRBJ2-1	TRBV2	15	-	CASSSTGGTYNEQFF	TGTGCCAGCAGCTCGACAGGGGGGACCTACAATGAGCAGTTCTTC
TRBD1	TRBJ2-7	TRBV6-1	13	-	CASSGDREGEQYF	TGTGCCAGCAGTGGGGACAGGGAGGGTGAGCAGTACTTC
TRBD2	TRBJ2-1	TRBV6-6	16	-	CASSYVRGLAGNEQFF	TGTGCCAGCAGTTACGTTAGGGGACTAGCGGGAAATGAGCAGTTCTTC
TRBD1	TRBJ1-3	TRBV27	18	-	CASSLHRPLRDRGNTIYF	TGTGCCAGCAGTCTCCATAGGCCCCTCCGGGACAGAGGAAACACCATATATTTT
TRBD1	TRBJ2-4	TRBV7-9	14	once	CSSSLGTGVYIQYF	TGTTCCAGCAGCTTGGGGACAGGGGTATACATTCAGTACTTC
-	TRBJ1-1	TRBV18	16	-	CASSPQRADGGTEAFF	TGTGCCAGCTCACCTCAGCGGGCAGACGGCGGCACTGAAGCTTTCTTT
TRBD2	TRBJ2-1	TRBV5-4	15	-	CASSWSGRRGNEQFF	TGTGCCAGCAGCTGGAGCGGGAGAAGGGGCAATGAGCAGTTCTTC
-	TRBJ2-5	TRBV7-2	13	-	CASSLQGQETQYF	TGTGCCAGCAGCTTACAGGGTCAAGAGACCCAGTACTTC
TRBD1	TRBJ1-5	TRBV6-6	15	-	CASSYGGQGNQPQHF	TGTGCCAGCAGTTACGGAGGACAGGGCAATCAGCCCCAGCATTTT